These 23 T cell receptor beta chains were sequenced from one sample in a study of cytomegalovirus exposure and HLA in healthy donors. The PCR made use of 60 Vbeta and 13 Jbeta primers. Assay used: immunoSEQ multiplex PCR; TCRdb lists only in-frame clones, some missing. Here the sample spans under 200,000 clones, about four fifths being singletons. The sample was PBMCs. These receptors came from a woman aged 45-60 years in good health and CMV-seronegative.

The chain employs TRBV10-3 and TRBJ2-7; 9 nucleotides line up with TRBD1. V was pared by 5 bases and J by 4 bases, with 9 bases of the junction left unmatched. Germline CDR1 ENHRY, CDR2 SYGVKD. The CDR3 length is 15 residues. CDR3 in DNA: TGTGCCATCAGTTCCCTGGGACAGGGACTTTACGAGCAGTACTTC. Its translation: CAISSLGQGLYEQYF.

The chain combines TRBV5-4 with TRBJ2-7; TRBD2 agrees at 11 bases. The tail of the sequence fits TRBJ2-5 better, so the J call may be wrong. The germline CDR1 and CDR2 sequences are SGHNT and YYREEE (reference sequence). This CDR3 has 17 amino acids. The CDR3, as DNA: TGTGCCAGCAGCTCGTCGCCACTAGCGGGGGCTGGGGAGACCCAGTACTTC. This codes for CASSSSPLAGAGETQYF.

V and J are TRBV7-8 and TRBJ2-1; 7 bases line up with TRBD1. V dropped 4 bases and J dropped 8; count of bases not matched to a gene: 8. The CDR3 loop spans 14 amino acids. Germline V gene data show CDR1 as SGHVS and CDR2 as FQNEAQ. CDR3 protein: CASSYATGSDEQFF. The CDR3 region has the DNA TGTGCCAGCAGCTACGCGACAGGGTCGGATGAGCAGTTCTTC.

The V call is TRBV6-5, the J call TRBJ1-1; TRBD1 aligns across 8 bases. The trim removed 7 bases at V and 5 bases at J, leaving 6 bases unmatched. Per the germline V gene, CDR1 is MNHEY and CDR2 is SVGAGI. This CDR3 is built from 13 residues. The CDR3 reads CASNTRQGTEAFF. The CDR3 coding sequence is TGTGCCAGCAACACAAGACAGGGGACTGAAGCTTTCTTT.

Written as DNA, the CDR3 is TGTGCCAGCAGTGACATGGGGACAGGGGAAATAAGAGGTGGCTACACCTTC. Translated, it gives CASSDMGTGEIRGGYTF. The chain has TRBV2 and TRBJ1-2; the match to TRBD1 covers 10 bases. V was clipped by 3 bases and J by 7 bases; unmatched bases: 14. Germline CDR1 SNHLY, CDR2 FYNNEI. The CDR3 length is 17 residues.

The rearrangement links TRBV6-5 to TRBJ2-5; 11 positions match TRBD2. Germline V gives CDR1 MNHEY, CDR2 SVGAGI. The CDR3 extends over 15 amino acids. Trimming cost V 0 bases and J 3 bases; bases outside gene matches: 0. The CDR3 nucleotides are TGTGCCAGCAGTTACTCACTAGCGGGAGAAGAGACCCAGTACTTC. Protein sequence: CASSYSLAGEETQYF.

This clone was detected only once. This chain links TRBV21-1 with TRBJ2-7; the table's TRBD2 call for D was not verified on the DNA. TRBV21-1 is a listed pseudogene. This CDR3 comprises 11 residues. CDR3 in DNA: TGTAAGGGGCTAGCGATCTACGAGCAGTACTTC. This codes for CKGLAIYEQYF.

This clone was counted only a few times. The gene calls are TRBV30 and TRBJ2-5; tentative D call: TRBD2 (6 bases). V shed 1 base and J shed 7 bases, with 13 bases lying between them. This CDR3 is built from 13 residues. Germline V lookup: CDR1 GTSNPN, CDR2 SVGIG (reference sequence). CDR3 in amino acids: CAWSGGTRGTQYF. In DNA form, the CDR3 reads TGTGCCTGGAGTGGGGGGACGCGGGGGACCCAGTACTTC.

V usage is TRBV2 and J usage is TRBJ2-7, with 7 bases matching TRBD1. Germline loops: CDR1 SNHLY, CDR2 FYNNEI. CDR3 size: 12 residues. The junction had 5 bases not matched to a gene; V was cut back by 10 bases and J by 2 bases. CDR3 in amino acids: CATGDRTYEQYF. In nucleotides, the CDR3 is TGTGCCACAGGGGACAGAACCTACGAGCAGTACTTC.

This clone was counted between two and nine times. This chain connects TRBV2 to TRBJ2-7, with 7 bases matching TRBD1. Germline CDR1 and CDR2: SNHLY and FYNNEI. Trimming at V came to 9 bases and at J to 1 base, leaving 6 bases not matched to a gene. The CDR3 covers 13 residues. The CDR3: CASGTVSSYEQYF. The DNA for the CDR3 is TGTGCCAGTGGGACAGTTAGTTCCTACGAGCAGTACTTC.

The chain carries TRBV7-2 and TRBJ1-6; 10 nucleotides align to TRBD1. This CDR3 is 15 amino acids long. The J segment lost 10 bases and the V segment lost 1 base, leaving 4 bases of the junction unmatched. Germline CDR1 is SGHTA and CDR2 is FQGNSA. CDR3 amino acids: CASSLETGGLSPLHF. In DNA form, the CDR3 reads TGTGCCAGCAGCTTAGAGACAGGGGGCTTATCACCCCTCCACTTT.

The rearrangement uses TRBV6-6 and TRBJ2-7, with D maybe TRBD2 (5 bases). The CDR3 has 13 amino acids. From germline, CDR1 is MNHNY and CDR2 SVGAGI (reference sequence). CDR3 in DNA: TGTGCTCACGCCCCGGAGGCTTCCTACGAGCAGTACTTC. As protein: CAHAPEASYEQYF.

The chain uses TRBV28 and TRBJ2-6; D remains ambiguous. This CDR3 spans 12 amino acids. V was cut by 8 bases and J by 0 bases, with 2 bases left in between. The germline V gene has CDR1 MDHEN and CDR2 SYDVKM. Written as DNA, the CDR3 is TGTGCCAGCCTCTCTGGGGCCAACGTCCTGACTTTC. This gives the protein CASLSGANVLTF.

The rearrangement uses TRBV9 and TRBJ2-3; TRBD1 matches 8 bases. V lost 5 bases and J lost 3; bases outside the gene matches: 8. Germline V CDR1 and CDR2: SGDLS, YYNGEE. This CDR3 is 15 amino acids long. The CDR3 nucleotides are TGTGCCAGCAGTACAGGGGGTATCTTGACAGATACGCAGTATTTT. Translating it yields CASSTGGILTDTQYF.

The rearrangement joins TRBV11-2 to TRBJ2-1, with 9 bases aligning to TRBD2. Germline V CDR1 and CDR2: SGHAT, FQNNGV. This CDR3 region has 16 residues. Trimming removed 4 bases from V and 2 bases from J; junction bases left unmatched: 6. The CDR3 loop reads CASSSVRGGPYNEQFF. The CDR3 bases are TGTGCCAGCAGCTCGGTGCGGGGGGGCCCCTACAATGAGCAGTTCTTC.

CDR3 residues: CASGQQGAGFEQFF. Written as DNA, the CDR3 is TGTGCCAGCGGGCAACAGGGGGCGGGCTTTGAGCAGTTCTTC. The chain is built from TRBV2 and TRBJ2-1; TRBD1 agrees at 9 bases. Germline-derived CDR1 and CDR2 are SNHLY and FYNNEI. The CDR3 has 14 amino acids. V shed 8 bases, J shed 9 bases, and the junction held 11 bases outside the gene matches.

The V gene is TRBV2, the J gene TRBJ2-2; unclear D gene. The CDR3 totals 13 residues. V lost 1 base, J lost 5 bases, and 5 bases lay in between. CDR1 is SNHLY, CDR2 FYNNEI, per germline. CDR3 DNA: TGTGCCAGCAGTGAAGGGCGGACCGGGGAGCTGTTTTTT. Translating it yields CASSEGRTGELFF.

The V call is TRBV27, the J call TRBJ1-5; 7 bases are a match to TRBD1. Germline V CDR1 and CDR2: MNHEY, SMNVEV (reference sequence). CDR3 length equals 14 residues. The V segment lost 5 bases and the J segment 4 bases; nucleotides outside the gene matches: 5. CDR3 DNA sequence: TGTGCCAGCAGTCCGGGACAGAAAAATCAGCCCCAGCATTTT. It specifies CASSPGQKNQPQHF.

The chain combines TRBV9 with TRBJ2-3; maybe TRBD2 (5 bases). The V end was cut by 2 bases, the J end by 5 bases, with 9 bases between. This CDR3 has 13 amino acids. Germline CDR1 SGDLS, CDR2 YYNGEE. The CDR3 loop reads CASSVSGGDTQYF. The CDR3 bases are TGTGCCAGCAGCGTGAGCGGAGGAGATACGCAGTATTTT.

A remark on this clone: One end of the junction is discordant with germline, which a read error may explain. The chain joins TRBV5-4 to TRBJ1-2, with no clear D. This CDR3 comprises 15 residues. Germline CDR1 and CDR2: SGHNT and YYREEE (reference sequence). For the CDR3, the DNA is TGCGCCAGCAGCCAGTTACGCTCCGTCAACTATGGCTACACCTTC. This sequence encodes CASSQLRSVNYGYTF.

This chain connects TRBV4-2 to TRBJ2-7, with D perhaps TRBD1 (5 bases). This CDR3 is 15 amino acids long. Trimming took off 0 bases at V and 0 bases at J, with 9 bases between the two ends. Germline loops: CDR1 LGHNA, CDR2 YNFKEQ. The CDR3 sequence: CASSQDNRISYEQYF. The CDR3 nucleotides read TGTGCCAGCAGCCAAGATAACAGGATCTCCTACGAGCAGTACTTC.

The chain carries TRBV7-6 and TRBJ2-5, with 12 bases identical to TRBD2. From germline, CDR1 is SGHVS and CDR2 FNYEAQ. This CDR3 comprises 17 residues. V was clipped by 4 bases and J by 5 bases; unmatched bases: 11. The CDR3: CASSSIGTSGSGETQYF. CDR3 DNA: TGTGCCAGCAGCTCAATAGGGACTAGCGGGTCTGGGGAGACCCAGTACTTC.

There are a few counts of this clone. V and J are TRBV13 and TRBJ1-1; the D gene is possibly TRBD1 (6 bases). The germline V gene encodes CDR1 PRHDT and CDR2 FYEKMQ (reference sequence). The CDR3 is 17 residues long. Trimming left V 0 bases short and J 0 bases short, with 14 bases between. In DNA form, the CDR3 reads TGTGCCAGCAGCTTAGGTAGGGCAGGGGTCATGAACACTGAAGCTTTCTTT. This translates into CASSLGRAGVMNTEAFF.